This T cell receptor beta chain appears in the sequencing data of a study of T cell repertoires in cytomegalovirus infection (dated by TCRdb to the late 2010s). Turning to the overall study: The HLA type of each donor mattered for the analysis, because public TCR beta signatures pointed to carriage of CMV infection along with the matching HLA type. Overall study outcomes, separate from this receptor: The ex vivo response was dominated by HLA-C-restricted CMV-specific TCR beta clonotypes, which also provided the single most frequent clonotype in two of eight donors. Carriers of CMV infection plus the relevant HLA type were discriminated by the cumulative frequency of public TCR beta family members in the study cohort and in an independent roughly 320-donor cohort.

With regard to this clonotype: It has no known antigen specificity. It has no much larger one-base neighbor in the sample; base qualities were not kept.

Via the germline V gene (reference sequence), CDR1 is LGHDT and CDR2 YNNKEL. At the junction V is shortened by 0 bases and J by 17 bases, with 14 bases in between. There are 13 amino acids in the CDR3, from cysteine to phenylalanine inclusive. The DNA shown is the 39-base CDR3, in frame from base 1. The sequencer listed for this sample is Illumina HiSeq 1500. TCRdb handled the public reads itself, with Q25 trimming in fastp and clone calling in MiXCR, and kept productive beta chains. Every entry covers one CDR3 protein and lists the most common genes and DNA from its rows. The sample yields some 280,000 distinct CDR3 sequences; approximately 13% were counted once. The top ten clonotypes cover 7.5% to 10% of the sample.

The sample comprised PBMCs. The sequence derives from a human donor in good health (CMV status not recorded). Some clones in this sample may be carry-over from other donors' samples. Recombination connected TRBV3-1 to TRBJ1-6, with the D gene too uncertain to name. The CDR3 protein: CASSQDRADPFHF. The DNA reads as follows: TGTGCCAGCAGCCAAGACCGGGCGGACCCCTTCCACTTT.